The T cell receptor (beta chain) described here comes from a study of T cell responses to AZD1222 COVID-19 vaccine. Germline loops: CDR1 MNHEY, CDR2 SMNVEV (reference sequence). The CDR3 extends over 17 amino acids. V shed 6 bases and J 0 bases; nucleotides not matched to a gene: 13. Measured with immunoSEQ multiplex PCR; TCRdb has only the in-frame clones, and not every one. The table includes approximately 120,000 clones, over 75% detected once. The TCR was taken from an adult who received the AZD1222 COVID-19 vaccine. The chain employs TRBV27 and TRBJ1-2; TRBD1 agrees at 7 bases. The sample consisted of peripheral blood, taken 28 days after the second AZD1222 dose. The CDR3 loop reads CASSPTGIGGPNYGYTF. Here the CDR3 DNA reads TGTGCCAGCAGCCCGACCGGGATAGGGGGCCCTAACTATGGCTACACCTTC.